A single sample is the source of the 8 T cell receptor beta chains below, sequenced in a study of blood T cell repertoires in COVID-19. The assay was immunoSEQ multiplex PCR, and TCRdb's table has in-frame clones only and misses some. The sample records 70,000 to 100,000 clones, around 92% being singletons. Sequencing was performed on peripheral blood. These receptors were collected from a man over 45 with COVID-19, enrolled during active disease.

The chain uses TRBV6-5 and TRBJ2-5; weak D call: TRBD1 (5 bases). Germline V gene data show CDR1 as MNHEY and CDR2 as SVGAGI. CDR3 length: 14 amino acids. Trimming shortened V by 4 bases and J by 2 bases, and 11 bases separated the two germline ends. The CDR3 is CASSSGASQETQYF. The DNA for the CDR3 is TGTGCCAGCAGTTCTGGGGCTAGTCAAGAGACCCAGTACTTC.

The rearrangement joins TRBV30 to TRBJ2-1; 10 positions agree with TRBD1. The CDR3 totals 14 residues. Trimming at V came to 2 bases and at J to 6 bases, leaving 4 bases not matched to a gene. Germline CDR1 GTSNPN, CDR2 SVGIG (reference sequence). CDR3 region: CAWSTGQGSNEQFF. In nucleotides, the CDR3 is TGTGCCTGGAGTACGGGACAGGGGAGCAATGAGCAGTTCTTC.

V is TRBV4-2 and J is TRBJ1-6; tentatively, D is TRBD1 (5 bases). The CDR3 has 15 residues. Germline assignment: CDR1 LGHNA and CDR2 YNFKEQ. Trimming left V 2 bases short and J 10 bases short, with 15 bases between. Here the CDR3 DNA reads TGTGCCAGCAGCCAAAGGCGTCAGGGCGGATCACCCCTCCACTTT. Protein: CASSQRRQGGSPLHF.

The V call is TRBV9, the J call TRBJ2-3, with D possibly matching TRBD1 (5 bases). The germline V and J ends were trimmed by 4 bases and 1 base, with 10 bases remaining between them. Germline loops: CDR1 SGDLS, CDR2 YYNGEE. The CDR3 has 14 residues. The CDR3 DNA follows: TGTGCCAGCAGCCGTTGGGGCGGCACAGATACGCAGTATTTT. It yields the protein CASSRWGGTDTQYF.

This chain joins TRBV3-1 (or the pseudogene TRBV3-2) and TRBJ1-6; D gene ambiguous. With 5 bases removed from V and 9 bases from J, the gap between germline ends came to 8 bases. The germline gives CDR1 LGHDT, CDR2 YNNKEL (reference sequence). There are 12 residues in the CDR3. The CDR3: CASSTRPSPLHF. The CDR3 region has the DNA TGTGCCAGCAGCACACGTCCTTCACCCCTCCACTTT.

The rearrangement joins TRBV28 to TRBJ1-6, with D hard to call. The V end lost 3 bases, the J end lost 9 bases, and 6 bases lay between the germline ends. Germline CDR1 and CDR2: MDHEN and SYDVKM. The CDR3 is 12 residues long. CDR3 sequence (DNA): TGTGCCAGCAGTTTGTGGCTTTCACCCCTCCACTTT. Protein sequence: CASSLWLSPLHF.

V is TRBV2 and J is TRBJ2-7, with 8 nucleotides matching TRBD1. Germline lookup yields CDR1 SNHLY and CDR2 FYNNEI. V trimming: 8 bases; J trimming: 3 bases; junction bases outside the gene matches: 6. The CDR3 sequence is 13 residues long. CDR3 in amino acids: CASQEDRDYEQYF. The CDR3 nucleotides read TGTGCCAGCCAGGAGGACAGGGACTACGAGCAGTACTTC.

This chain uses TRBV15 with TRBJ2-7; 7 nucleotides line up with TRBD2. Trimming cost V 1 base and J 5 bases; bases outside gene matches: 5. This CDR3 contains 14 residues. Germline V lookup: CDR1 LNHNV, CDR2 YYDKDF (reference sequence). CDR3 nucleotides: TGTGCCACCAGCAGAGTGGGGGGGATCAACGAGCAGTACTTC. The encoded protein is CATSRVGGINEQYF.